The present T cell receptor (beta chain) was sequenced within a study of beta chain features in type 1 diabetes. Study observations and caveats: Compared with healthy donors, patients appeared to share more similar naive, central memory and regulatory TCRB repertoires. There was a moderate but significant shortening of TCRB CDR3s in all four CD4+ subsets of Type 1 diabetes patients.

V lost 5 bases and J 0 bases, leaving 11 bases between the germline ends. CDR1 is SGHTA and CDR2 is FQGNSA in the germline V gene. The length of the CDR3 is 15 residues. What was sequenced were expressed TCRB transcripts, since all of the isolated RNA had been reverse transcribed. Average reads for naive, central memory and regulatory T cell samples were about 3.57 million. Some clones are missing from TCRdb's copy, which holds only in-frame ones; the method was immunoSEQ multiplex PCR. The repertoire includes over 100,000 clones, 15% to 20% of them detected once, and 2.3% sits in the top ten. In its sample, this clone is medium-sized. What it binds is unknown.

The V call is TRBV7-2, the J call TRBJ2-1, with a weak D call TRBD1 (5 bases). The specimen was central memory CD4+ T cells from blood. This TCR came from a man aged 30 to 39 with type 1 diabetes. DNA of the CDR3: TGTGCCAGCAGCCCCGGCCAGGGCTCCTACAATGAGCAGTTCTTC. This translates into CASSPGQGSYNEQFF.